The clone carrying this T cell receptor (beta chain) was counted many times. These data come from a study of T cell repertoires in cytomegalovirus infection. The wider study: Indications of both CMV infection and matching HLA type were provided by public TCR beta signatures.

A single record per CDR3 protein comes from TCRdb applying MiXCR to the reads. The repertoire includes roughly 230,000 distinct CDR3 sequences, about 5.9% of them detected once, and under 7% sits in the top ten. The CDR3 runs 15 residues. Trimming took off 5 bases at V and 2 bases at J, with 10 bases between the two ends. The V gene's germline CDR1 is SGHAT and CDR2 FQNNGV. This clonotype originated in a human donor in good health (CMV status not recorded). Some clones in this sample may be carry-over from other donors' samples. V and J are TRBV11-2 and TRBJ2-6; D not resolved. The sequencing input was PBMCs. As DNA, the CDR3 is TGTGCCAGCAGCCCCGGGTTCGCTGGGGCCAACGTCCTGACTTTC. This translates into CASSPGFAGANVLTF.